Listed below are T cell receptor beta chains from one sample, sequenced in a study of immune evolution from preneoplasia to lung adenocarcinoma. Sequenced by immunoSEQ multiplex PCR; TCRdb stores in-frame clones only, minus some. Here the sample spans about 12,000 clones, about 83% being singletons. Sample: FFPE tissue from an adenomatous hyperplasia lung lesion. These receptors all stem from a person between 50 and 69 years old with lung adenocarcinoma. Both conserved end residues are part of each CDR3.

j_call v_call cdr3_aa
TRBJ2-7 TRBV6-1 CASSESDTGKQYF
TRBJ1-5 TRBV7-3 CASSSDGRTNQPQHF
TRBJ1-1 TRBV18 CASSPLETGEAFF
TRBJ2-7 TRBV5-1 CASSLGGGGIAHEQYF
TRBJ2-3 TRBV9 CASSPYLGTSTDTQYF
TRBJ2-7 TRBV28 CAKGGFHEQYF
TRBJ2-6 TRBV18 CASSPYYATGANVLTF
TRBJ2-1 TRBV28 CASSFDGRHNEQFF
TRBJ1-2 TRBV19 CASSITGQGATNYGYTF
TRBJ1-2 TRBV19 CASSRGRQGYGYTF
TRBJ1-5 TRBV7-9 CASRSDSNQPQHF
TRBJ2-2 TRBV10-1 CARSRDSRGSGELFF
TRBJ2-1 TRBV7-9 CASSLLAGGGDEQFF
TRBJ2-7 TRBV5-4 CASSLAVGSYEQYF
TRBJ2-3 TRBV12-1 CASSFVLLAGAGTDTQYF
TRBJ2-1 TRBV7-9 CASSTPQGLPYNEQFF
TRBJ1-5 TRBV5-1 CASSLGPGDQPQHF
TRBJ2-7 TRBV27 CASSLSSENEQYF
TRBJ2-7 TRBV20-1 CSARDYEQYF
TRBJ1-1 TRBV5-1 CASSLGDDTEAFF
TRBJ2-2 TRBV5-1 CASSKGTQGVRTGELFF
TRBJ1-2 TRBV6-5 CASRGRDRGAGYTF
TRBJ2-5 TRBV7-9 CASSLRTGVIYQETQYF
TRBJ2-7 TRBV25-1 CATHLFVQYF
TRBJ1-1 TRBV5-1 CASSEGGVEAFF
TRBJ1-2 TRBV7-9 CASSLEYGYTF
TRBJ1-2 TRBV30 CAWSAPGRTRGYTF
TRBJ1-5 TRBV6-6 CASSLSGQNQPQHF
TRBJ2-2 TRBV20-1 CSAEGNGELFF
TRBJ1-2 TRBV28 CASSPHPYGYTF
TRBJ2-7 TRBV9 CASSGREIGEQYF
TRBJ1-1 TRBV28 CASSSRWRNTEVFF
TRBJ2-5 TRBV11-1 CASSLAQGQETQYF
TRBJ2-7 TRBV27 CASGQGQPPPYSYEQYF
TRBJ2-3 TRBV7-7 CASSLDPGTDTQYF
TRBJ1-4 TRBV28 CASTPTGTAFITLFF
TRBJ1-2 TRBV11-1 CASSHPTGGPGGYTF
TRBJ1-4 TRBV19 CASRGTVDEKLFF
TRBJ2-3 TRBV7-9 CARRGPSSTDTQYF
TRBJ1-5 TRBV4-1 CASSLEGGWNQPQHF
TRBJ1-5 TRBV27 CASSLYPPNTGSQHF
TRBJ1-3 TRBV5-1 CASSLNLGSGNTIYF